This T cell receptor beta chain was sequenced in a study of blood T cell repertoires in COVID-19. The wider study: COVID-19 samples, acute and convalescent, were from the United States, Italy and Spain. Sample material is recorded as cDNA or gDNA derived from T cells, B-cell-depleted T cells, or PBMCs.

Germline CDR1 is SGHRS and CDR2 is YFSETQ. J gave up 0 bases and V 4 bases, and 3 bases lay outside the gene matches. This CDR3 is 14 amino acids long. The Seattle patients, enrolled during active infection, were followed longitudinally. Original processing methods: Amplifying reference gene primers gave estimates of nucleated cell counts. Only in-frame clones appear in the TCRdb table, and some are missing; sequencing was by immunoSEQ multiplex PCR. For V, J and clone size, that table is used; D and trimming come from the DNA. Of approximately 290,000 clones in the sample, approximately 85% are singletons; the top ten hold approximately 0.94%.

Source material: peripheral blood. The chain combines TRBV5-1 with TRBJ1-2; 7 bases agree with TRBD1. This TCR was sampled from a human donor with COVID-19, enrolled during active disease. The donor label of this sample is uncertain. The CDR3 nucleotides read TGCGCCAGCAGCCCAGGGGGATCTAACTATGGCTACACCTTC. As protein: CASSPGGSNYGYTF. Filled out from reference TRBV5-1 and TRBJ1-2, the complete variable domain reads KAGVTQTPRYLIKTRGQQVTLSCSPISGHRSVSWYQQTPGQGLQFLFEYFSETQRNKGNFPGRFSGRQFSNSRSEMNVSTLELGDSALYLCASSPGGSNYGYTFGSGTRLTVV.